Detailed here is one T cell receptor beta chain. This clone has only one observation. There is no known antigen for this receptor. The sample holds no much larger clone one base away, and base qualities are not on file. After DNA extraction (Qiagen), TCRbeta V-D-J rearrangements were amplified in a bias-controlled manner and then sequenced at high throughput (immunoSEQ; Adaptive Biotech). The source study handled its data this way. Productive sequences were analyzed at sequence level using the immunoSEQ Analyzer platform. Clonality was computed as 1 minus Pielou's evenness, ranging from 0 (highly polyclonal) to 1 (monoclonal). Repertoire overlap between subsets was quantified with the Morisita index, from 0 (no similarity) to 1 (complete similarity). TCRdb limited this immuneACCESS table to in-frame rearrangements with V and J called. A share of clones is missing; checked studies link under half to unresolved V genes, and the rest is unexplained. Clone size and the V and J calls come from that table; the DNA yielded D and trimming. The sample records 1,500 to 2,000 clones, about 70% of which are singletons. Together, the top ten hold approximately 9.1% of the sample.

The sample comes from a study of IL-17A CD8 T cells in psoriatic arthritis synovium. At the level of the whole study: The study aimed to define the phenotype, molecular profile and function of synovial IL-17A+CD8+ T cells in psoriatic arthritis pathogenesis.

The research as a whole found: TCR sequencing covered only three patients, which the authors acknowledged as a limited sample size. Although some individual clones took up over 4% of the repertoire, most synovial CD8+ subsets stayed polyclonal. Cells came from synovial fluid rather than synovial tissue, since no psoriatic arthritis synovial tissue samples were available.

Synovial fluid effusions were aspirated from actively inflamed joints of psoriatic arthritis patients. For each patient, synovial fluid served as the source from which three memory CD8+ T cell populations were isolated by sorting: Tc1 cells (IL-17A-IFNgamma+), Tc17 cells (IL-17A+) and the bulk memory fraction, allowing their TCR repertoires to be compared. The Classification of Psoriatic Arthritis Study Group (CASPAR) criteria were met by the psoriatic arthritis patients. Bulk memory CD8+ T cells were sorted as CD45RA-CD27+/- plus CD45RA+CD27- cells. A few patients with psoriatic arthritis provided sorted synovial fluid CD8+ T cell subsets that underwent TCRbeta sequencing. Synovial fluid mononuclear cells were isolated with Lymphoprep and cryopreserved in liquid nitrogen before use. Cryopreservation medium contained approximately 46% fetal calf serum and about 10% dimethyl sulfoxide. The sample consisted of memory CD8+ T cells from synovial fluid. What this sample's cell subset or site label stands for: bulk memory CD8+ T cells (CD45RA-CD27+/- and CD45RA+CD27-). The origin of this receptor is a human donor with psoriatic arthritis.

The CDR3 here reads CSVGTGENVEQYF. Read as DNA, the sequence is TGCAGCGTTGGGACAGGGGAAAATGTCGAGCAGTACTTC. This chain is built from TRBV29-1 and TRBJ2-7, and TRBD1 aligns with 9 junction nucleotides. From V the trimming removes 4 bases and from J it removes 6 bases, while the gene matches leave 7 bases of the junction unaccounted for. CDR1 and CDR2, per the germline V gene, are SQVTM and ANQGSEA. The CDR3 starts with the cysteine, ends with the phenylalanine, and has 13 residues. CDR3 DNA only is kept here, 39 bases in frame from base 1.